The present T cell receptor (beta chain) was sequenced within a study of cytotoxic CD8 clonotypes in ibrutinib-treated CLL. On the study more broadly: Responses comprised about 24 partial and 2 complete; at median approximately 68 months, approximately 15 remained remitted and about twelve progressed. Notes on the study in general: Starting clonality was above that of age-matched healthy donors and tracked circulating CD8+ T-cell counts. Sustained-remission and progressing patients' sampling times differed. On treatment, the uncommon public clonotypes contracted or remained stable.

The CDR3 is 14 amino acids. The germline CDR1 and CDR2 sequences are SSHAT and FNYEAQ (reference sequence). Only in-frame clones appear in the TCRdb table, and some are missing; sequencing was by immunoSEQ multiplex PCR. The profile shows about 60,000 clones, about 54% of them singletons. Comments on this clone: What it binds is unknown. An end of the junction does not agree with germline; a read error may underlie this.

This sequence was found in a human donor with chronic lymphocytic leukemia. Sequencing was performed on PBMCs, taken at disease progression, from a patient treated with ibrutinib. V and J are TRBV7-7 and TRBJ2-3; a possible D gene is TRBD2 (6 bases). CDR3 nucleotides: TGTGCTAGCAGTGTCCAGCCGGAGGGTGGTACGCAGTATTTT. This codes for CASSVQPEGGTQYF.